This TCR beta chain was sequenced in a study of T cell changes during pregnancy in multiple sclerosis. Profiling relied on immunoSEQ multiplex PCR, and the TCRdb table lists in-frame clones only, not all of them. The table shows roughly 89,000 clones, with 94% occurring only once. This clone was found once. Per germline, CDR1 SGHDN and CDR2 FVKESK. The junction had 2 bases not matched to a gene; V was cut back by 0 bases and J by 1 base. CDR3 size: 15 residues. Sequenced material: peripheral blood, taken after pregnancy. The receptor comes from a female donor in good health, enrolled as a control in a pregnancy study. V and J are TRBV14 and TRBJ2-7; TRBD2 matches 8 bases. CDR3: CASSQELAGSYEQYF. The DNA for the CDR3 is TGTGCCAGCAGCCAAGAGTTAGCGGGGTCCTACGAGCAGTACTTC.